One and the same sample provided the 32 T cell receptor beta chains below, sequenced in a study of blood T cell repertoires in COVID-19. Repertoires were generated with immunoSEQ multiplex PCR, while TCRdb's copy carries only in-frame clones and drops some. The sample has 160,000 or so clones; over 80% are singletons. The sequencing sample was made of peripheral blood. The receptor source for this set is a woman between 45 and 65 years old with acute or convalescent COVID-19.

The gene calls are TRBV6-2 or TRBV6-3 and TRBJ2-7; no definite D call. Germline CDR1 MNHEY, CDR2 SVGEGT. Deletions cut 5 bases from V and 7 bases from J, with 12 bases between. The CDR3 spans 12 residues. The CDR3 region has the DNA TGTGCCAGCAGTCTCGGGTCCTGGGAGCAGTACTTC. It is translated as CASSLGSWEQYF.

This sequence joins TRBV28 and TRBJ1-3, with 11 nucleotides matching TRBD1. The CDR3 sequence is 17 residues long. The germline V gene has CDR1 MDHEN and CDR2 SYDVKM. V dropped 2 bases and J dropped 3; count of bases not matched to a gene: 6. The CDR3 nucleotides are TGTGCCAGCAGTTTACTGGACAGGGGGCTAGGTGGAAACACCATATATTTT. This translates into CASSLLDRGLGGNTIYF.

The chain is built from TRBV9 and TRBJ2-6, with D unclear. CDR1 SGDLS and CDR2 YYNGEE come from the germline V gene. The V end lost 0 bases, the J end lost 5 bases, and 24 bases lay between the germline ends. This CDR3 region has 20 residues. As DNA, the CDR3 is TGTGCCAGCAGCGTAGCCCCTAAAGCCTCTTCCCTGTTGTGGGCCAACGTCCTGACTTTC. Translated: CASSVAPKASSLLWANVLTF.

This chain uses TRBV7-2 with TRBJ2-2; unclear D gene. Germline assignment: CDR1 SGHTA and CDR2 FQGNSA. CDR3 size: 13 residues. The V end lost 7 bases, the J end lost 6 bases, and 12 bases lay between the germline ends. The CDR3 nucleotides read TGTGCCAGCACCCTCGGCGGTCCCGGGGAGCTGTTTTTT. Translation gives CASTLGGPGELFF.

This rearrangement joins TRBV10-3 to TRBJ2-7; TRBD1 aligns across 7 bases. Germline assignment: CDR1 ENHRY and CDR2 SYGVKD. Losses at the gene ends were 2 bases for V and 1 base for J; bases not matched to a gene: 2. This CDR3 spans 14 amino acids. The CDR3 bases are TGTGCCATCAGTGAGGACAGGGTTTCCTACGAGCAGTACTTC. It codes for CAISEDRVSYEQYF.

The V gene is TRBV3-1 (or the pseudogene TRBV3-2), the J gene TRBJ2-1; perhaps TRBD2 as D (7 bases). The V gene lost 5 bases and the J gene lost 9 bases, with 20 bases spanning the gap. The germline V gene encodes CDR1 LGHDT and CDR2 YNNKEL (reference sequence). CDR3 length equals 15 residues. The CDR3 DNA reads as TGTGCCAGCAGCTCTTGGGGGGCTAGCGGTAGTGAGCAGTTCTTC. It translates to CASSSWGASGSEQFF.

A single count supports this clone. This chain links TRBV7-2 with TRBJ2-7; 11 bases map to TRBD1. The CDR3 extends over 14 amino acids. CDR1 and CDR2 from the germline V gene are SGHTA and FQGNSA. After removal of 5 bases from V and 6 bases from J, the junction contained 6 bases not matched to a gene. This CDR3 is CASSPGTGGLEQYF. The CDR3 nucleotides read TGTGCCAGCAGCCCCGGGACAGGGGGACTCGAGCAGTACTTC.

V and J are TRBV6-5 and TRBJ2-5, with D possibly being TRBD2 (6 bases). This CDR3 region has 12 residues. V was cut by 4 bases and J by 3 bases, with 6 bases left in between. Germline assignment: CDR1 MNHEY and CDR2 SVGAGI. The CDR3 protein is CASSWGEETQYF. The CDR3 bases are TGTGCCAGCAGTTGGGGGGAAGAGACCCAGTACTTC.

The chain carries TRBV19 and TRBJ2-7, with D maybe TRBD1 (5 bases). Trimming removed 8 bases from V and 6 bases from J, with 20 bases in between. The CDR3 totals 14 residues. Germline loops: CDR1 LNHDA, CDR2 SQIVND (reference sequence). CDR3 sequence: CASAQTGNRGEQYF. Here the CDR3 DNA reads TGTGCCAGTGCCCAAACAGGTAACCGTGGCGAGCAGTACTTC.

Concerning this clone: Other nucleotide sequences in the sample specify the same CDR3. This chain connects TRBV12-3 or TRBV12-4 to TRBJ1-2; 7 bases fit TRBD1. V lost 6 bases to trimming and J lost 3 bases; unmatched junction nucleotides: 4. This CDR3 region has 13 residues. CDR3 DNA sequence: TGTGCCAGCAGCCGGGACAGAGACTATGGCTACACCTTC. Amino acids: CASSRDRDYGYTF.

This sequence joins TRBV5-6 and TRBJ1-1; D is ambiguous. From germline, CDR1 is SGHDT and CDR2 YYEEEE. V was cut by 4 bases and J by 1 base, with 11 bases left in between. CDR3 length: 14 residues. In DNA form, the CDR3 reads TGTGCCAGCAGCCCTCTTGCAGAGAACACTGAAGCTTTCTTT. Translating gives CASSPLAENTEAFF.

The chain recombines TRBV2 with TRBJ2-7, with 7 bases identical to TRBD1. Germline V lookup: CDR1 SNHLY, CDR2 FYNNEI. The trim removed 3 bases at V and 0 bases at J, leaving 8 bases unmatched. The CDR3 is 16 amino acids. The CDR3 region has the DNA TGTGCCAGCAGTGACCTCCGGGACAGTGACTCCTACGAGCAGTACTTC. This translates into CASSDLRDSDSYEQYF.

The chain joins TRBV7-7 to TRBJ2-5; the match to TRBD2 covers 9 bases. This CDR3 spans 17 amino acids. CDR1 SSHAT and CDR2 FNYEAQ come from the germline V gene (reference sequence). The V gene end was trimmed by 0 bases and the J gene end by 5 bases; junction bases not matched to a gene: 10. DNA of the CDR3: TGTGCCAGCAGCTTAGCGCCAGCGGGGGGATTCGGGGAGACCCAGTACTTC. Translation: CASSLAPAGGFGETQYF.

This clone was seen once. The rearrangement links TRBV5-1 to TRBJ1-1; possible D gene TRBD1, 5 bases. V lost 4 bases, J lost 3 bases, and 13 bases lay in between. The CDR3 contains 14 residues. The germline V gene has CDR1 SGHRS and CDR2 YFSETQ. CDR3 protein: CASSRSPGYTEAFF. CDR3 nucleotides: TGCGCCAGCAGCCGCTCGCCAGGGTACACTGAAGCTTTCTTT.

V gene TRBV5-4 combines with J gene TRBJ2-5; a possible D gene is TRBD1 (5 bases). The CDR3 totals 13 residues. The germline V gene has CDR1 SGHNT and CDR2 YYREEE (reference sequence). Trimming stripped 1 base from V and 5 bases from J, with 9 bases between. The CDR3 spells CASSLQGSETQYF. In DNA form, the CDR3 reads TGTGCCAGCAGCTTGCAGGGATCCGAGACCCAGTACTTC.

In its sample, this clone was seen a few times. The J gene is TRBJ1-1, the V gene TRBV6-5; D is undetermined. This CDR3 has 14 amino acids. The germline V gene has CDR1 MNHEY and CDR2 SVGAGI. Trimming took off 5 bases at V and 0 bases at J, with 10 bases between the two ends. This CDR3 reads CASSRQALNTEAFF. The DNA for the CDR3 is TGTGCCAGCAGTAGACAAGCATTGAACACTGAAGCTTTCTTT.

The rearrangement uses TRBV5-1 and TRBJ2-2, with a weak D call TRBD2 (5 bases). Trimming shortened V by 0 bases and J by 6 bases, and 12 bases separated the two germline ends. The length of the CDR3 is 15 residues. Germline V gene lookup returns CDR1 SGHRS and CDR2 YFSETQ. The CDR3: CASSLVGHGAGELFF. CDR3 in DNA: TGCGCCAGCAGCTTGGTTGGCCACGGGGCCGGGGAGCTGTTTTTT.

On this clone itself: One end of the junction does not line up with germline, which may come from a read error. In DNA form, the CDR3 reads TGTGCCAGCAGATTAGGGTCGCGCAACCCCTCCGAGCAGTACTTC. This gives the protein CASRLGSRNPSEQYF. V gene TRBV11-2 combines with J gene TRBJ2-7; D remains unclear. The germline V gene has CDR1 SGHAT and CDR2 FQNNGV. The CDR3 sequence is 15 residues long.

The genes are TRBV5-5 and TRBJ2-1, with 12 bases that match TRBD2. V gave up 5 bases and J gave up 7 bases; unmatched junction bases: 10. Germline assignment: CDR1 SGHKS and CDR2 YYEKEE (reference sequence). The CDR3 loop spans 16 amino acids. The CDR3 here is CASSLSPSGGANEQFF. Written as DNA, the CDR3 is TGTGCCAGCAGTTTGAGCCCTAGCGGGGGGGCTAATGAGCAGTTCTTC.

The V gene is TRBV19, the J gene TRBJ1-1; 7 nucleotides align to TRBD1. V trimming: 5 bases; J trimming: 10 bases; junction bases outside the gene matches: 10. Germline CDR1 is LNHDA and CDR2 is SQIVND (reference sequence). The CDR3 runs to 13 residues. The CDR3 protein is CASSESDRVRAFF. The CDR3 coding sequence is TGTGCCAGTAGTGAGTCCGACAGGGTGAGAGCTTTCTTT.

The chain uses TRBV6-1 and TRBJ1-5, with D hard to call. The CDR3 is made up of 14 amino acids. Germline lookup yields CDR1 MNHNS and CDR2 SASEGT. Trimming cost V 0 bases and J 0 bases, with 3 bases left between them. CDR3 nucleotide sequence: TGTGCCAGCAGTGAAGCGTATAGCAATCAGCCCCAGCATTTT. Translated: CASSEAYSNQPQHF.

The chain joins TRBV24-1 to TRBJ1-2; possible D gene TRBD1, 6 bases. Germline lookup yields CDR1 KGHDR and CDR2 SFDVKD. The CDR3 is 14 amino acids. V was pared by 4 bases and J by 4 bases, with 12 bases between. The CDR3 nucleotides are TGTGCCACCAGTGACCCAGACAGGCTCTATGGCTACACCTTC. Its translation: CATSDPDRLYGYTF.

The V gene is TRBV3-1 (or the pseudogene TRBV3-2), the J gene TRBJ2-5; weak D call: TRBD1 (6 bases). CDR1 LGHDT and CDR2 YNNKEL come from the germline V gene (reference sequence). The V and J ends lost 1 base and 3 bases respectively, with 6 bases between them. The length of the CDR3 is 13 residues. The CDR3 sequence: CASSQGTEETQYF. The CDR3 DNA is TGTGCCAGCAGCCAAGGGACAGAAGAGACCCAGTACTTC.

The chain combines TRBV15 with TRBJ1-5, with 11 bases lining up with TRBD1. CDR3 size: 20 residues. V lost 5 bases, J lost 0 bases, and 15 bases stayed unmatched. Germline CDR1 LNHNV, CDR2 YYDKDF (reference sequence). CDR3 nucleotides: TGTGCCACCAGCTCTAGTAGGGGGACAGGGGGACCTTATAGCAATCAGCCCCAGCATTTT. Translated, it gives CATSSSRGTGGPYSNQPQHF.

This chain joins TRBV11-2 and TRBJ1-4; 9 bases are shared with TRBD1. Germline CDR1 is SGHAT and CDR2 is FQNNGV. The trim removed 5 bases at V and 7 bases at J, leaving 5 bases unmatched. The CDR3 runs to 14 residues. The CDR3 DNA reads TGTGCCAGCAGCACAGGACAGGGGAGTGAAAAACTGTTTTTT. Its protein is CASSTGQGSEKLFF.

The sample holds one count of this clone. V gene TRBV3-1 (or the pseudogene TRBV3-2) combines with J gene TRBJ2-1; tentatively, D is TRBD2 (6 bases). V lost 0 bases and J lost 4, with 19 bases in between. Germline V gene lookup returns CDR1 LGHDT and CDR2 YNNKEL (reference sequence). The length of the CDR3 is 18 residues. The CDR3 coding sequence is TGTGCCAGCAGCCAAGACGCCCGGGGGAAGCAGCTTTACAATGAGCAGTTCTTC. Protein product: CASSQDARGKQLYNEQFF.

The chain carries TRBV6-4 and TRBJ1-2; 10 bases are a match to TRBD1. Germline lookup yields CDR1 MRHNA and CDR2 SNTAGT. Unmatched junction bases numbered 7, after V lost 3 bases and J lost 3 bases. The CDR3 runs to 16 residues. The CDR3 is CASSEGGQGTHYGYTF. CDR3 DNA: TGTGCCAGCAGTGAAGGGGGACAGGGGACCCACTATGGCTACACCTTC.

V usage is TRBV5-1 and J usage is TRBJ1-2; 9 positions agree with TRBD1. This CDR3 region has 12 residues. V shed 4 bases and J 11 bases; nucleotides not matched to a gene: 6. Germline V gene sequence: CDR1 SGHRS, CDR2 YFSETQ. CDR3 nucleotides: TGCGCCAGCAGCCGGGACAGGGCTTGGTACACCTTC. It codes for CASSRDRAWYTF.

The chain links TRBV9 to TRBJ2-1; a possible D gene is TRBD2 (5 bases). V was pared by 0 bases and J by 8 bases, with 6 bases between. The CDR3 has 12 amino acids. Per germline, CDR1 SGDLS and CDR2 YYNGEE. CDR3 residues: CASSVVGDEQFF. In DNA, the CDR3 is TGTGCCAGCAGCGTAGTGGGAGATGAGCAGTTCTTC.

Concerning this clone: This CDR3 is also generated by other DNA sequences in the sample. The chain joins TRBV4-1 to TRBJ2-7, with D possibly matching TRBD1 (5 bases). The CDR3 runs 14 residues. The germline CDR1 and CDR2 sequences are MGHRA and YSYEKL. Trimming took 1 base from V and 0 from J, leaving 7 bases between them. The chain's CDR3 is CASSQGGDSYEQYF. For the CDR3, the DNA is TGCGCCAGCAGCCAAGGGGGCGACTCCTACGAGCAGTACTTC.

V and J are TRBV11-3 and TRBJ1-1, with 8 bases fitting TRBD1. Germline V gene lookup returns CDR1 SGHNT and CDR2 YENEEA. Trimming cost V 5 bases and J 5 bases; bases outside gene matches: 7. The CDR3 is made up of 14 amino acids. The CDR3 DNA sequence: TGTGCCAGCAGCAAGGCAGGGGGCGCGACTGAAGCTTTCTTT. Translating it yields CASSKAGGATEAFF.

This clone has only one observation. This chain links TRBV3-1 (or the pseudogene TRBV3-2) with TRBJ1-4, with D possibly being TRBD1 (6 bases). The CDR3 is 16 amino acids. Trimming took 0 bases from V and 2 from J, leaving 10 bases between them. CDR1 and CDR2 from the germline V gene are LGHDT and YNNKEL (reference sequence). CDR3 sequence (DNA): TGTGCCAGCAGCCAAGATCCTACAGGGACTAATGAAAAACTGTTTTTT. Amino acid sequence: CASSQDPTGTNEKLFF.